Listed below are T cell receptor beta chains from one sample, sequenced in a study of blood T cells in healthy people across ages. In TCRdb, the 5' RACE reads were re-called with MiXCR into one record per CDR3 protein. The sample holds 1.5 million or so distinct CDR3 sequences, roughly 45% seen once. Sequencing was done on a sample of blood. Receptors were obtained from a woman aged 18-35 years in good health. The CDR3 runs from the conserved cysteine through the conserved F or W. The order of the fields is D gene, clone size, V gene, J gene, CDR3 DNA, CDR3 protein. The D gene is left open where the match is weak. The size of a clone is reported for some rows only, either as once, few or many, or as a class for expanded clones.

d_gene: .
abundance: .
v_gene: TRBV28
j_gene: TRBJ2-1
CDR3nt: TGTGCCAGCAGTTTTGGAAGCAGGAGCTCCTACAATGAGCAGTTCTTC
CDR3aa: CASSFGSRSSYNEQFF

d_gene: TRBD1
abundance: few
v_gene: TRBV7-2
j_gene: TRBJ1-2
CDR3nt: TGTGCCAGCAGCCCGGAACAGGGGCGAGGAGGCTACACCTTC
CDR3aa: CASSPEQGRGGYTF

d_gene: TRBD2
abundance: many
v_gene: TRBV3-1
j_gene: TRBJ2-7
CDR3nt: TGTGCCAGCAGCCTGGGACTAGCGGGGGAAGAGCAGTACTTC
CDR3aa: CASSLGLAGEEQYF

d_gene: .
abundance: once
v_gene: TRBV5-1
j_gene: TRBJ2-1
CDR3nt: TGCGCCAGCGGCCCCGGGACGGTCTCCTACAATGAGCAGTTCTTC
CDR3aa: CASGPGTVSYNEQFF

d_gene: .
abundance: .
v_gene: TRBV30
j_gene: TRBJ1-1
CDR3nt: TGTGCCTGGAGTGTCGGGTACACTGAAGCTTTCTTT
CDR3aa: CAWSVGYTEAFF

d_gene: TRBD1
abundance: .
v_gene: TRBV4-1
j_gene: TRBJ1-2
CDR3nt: TGCGCCAGCAGCCAAGATAAGGGGGCGCAGGGCTACACCTTC
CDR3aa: CASSQDKGAQGYTF

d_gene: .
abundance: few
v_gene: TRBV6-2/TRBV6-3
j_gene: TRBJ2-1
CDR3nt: TGTGCCAGCAGCTATTCAGCTGAACTAGTTAGTGAGCAGTTCTTC
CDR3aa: CASSYSAELVSEQFF

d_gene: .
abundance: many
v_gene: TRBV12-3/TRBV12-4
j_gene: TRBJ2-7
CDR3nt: TGTGCCAGCAGCTTAGGGGGGGAGCAGTACTTC
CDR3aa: CASSLGGEQYF

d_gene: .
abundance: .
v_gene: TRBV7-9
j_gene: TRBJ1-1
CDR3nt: TGTGCCAGCACGGGCCAGGGGAGTACTGAAGCTTTCTTT
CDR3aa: CASTGQGSTEAFF

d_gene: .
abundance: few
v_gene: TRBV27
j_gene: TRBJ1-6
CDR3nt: TGTGCCAGCAGGGCCGGACGGAGTAATTCACCCCTCCACTTT
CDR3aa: CASRAGRSNSPLHF

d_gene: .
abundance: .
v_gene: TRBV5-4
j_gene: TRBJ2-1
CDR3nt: TGTGCCAGCAGCCGCCAGCTTGGGAGCAATGAGCAGTTCTTC
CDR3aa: CASSRQLGSNEQFF

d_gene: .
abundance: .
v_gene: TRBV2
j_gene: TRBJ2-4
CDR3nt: TGTGCCAGCAGTGAAAGCAGTTTTCGGTACTTC
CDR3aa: CASSESSFRYF

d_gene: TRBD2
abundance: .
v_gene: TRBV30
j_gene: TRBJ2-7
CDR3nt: TGTGCCTGGAGTACGCGGGAGGGCCATGACGAGCAGTACTTC
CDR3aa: CAWSTREGHDEQYF

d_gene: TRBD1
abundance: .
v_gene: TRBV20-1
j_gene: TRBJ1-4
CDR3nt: TGCAGTGCTCCCTGGGCAGGGGGGGAGGAAAAACTGTTTTTT
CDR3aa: CSAPWAGGEEKLFF

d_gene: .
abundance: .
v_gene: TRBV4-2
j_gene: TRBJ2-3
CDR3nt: TGTGCCAGCAGCCAAGAGATTGCGAGACTGACGTCCCAAGATACGCAGTATTTT
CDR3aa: CASSQEIARLTSQDTQYF

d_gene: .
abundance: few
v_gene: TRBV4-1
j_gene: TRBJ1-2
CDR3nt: TGCGCCAGCAGCCAAGAGCCAGGGTCCGGCTACACCTTC
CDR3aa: CASSQEPGSGYTF

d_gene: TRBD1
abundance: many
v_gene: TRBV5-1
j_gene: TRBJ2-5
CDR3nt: TGCGCCAGCAGCTTGACAGGGGCAGAGACCCAGTACTTC
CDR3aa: CASSLTGAETQYF

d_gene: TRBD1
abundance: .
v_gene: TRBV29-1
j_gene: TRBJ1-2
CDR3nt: TGCAGCGTTATTAGACAGGGAGGATTGAATGGCTACACCTTC
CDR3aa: CSVIRQGGLNGYTF

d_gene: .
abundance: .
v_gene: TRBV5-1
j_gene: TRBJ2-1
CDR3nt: TGCGCCAGCAGCTTGGACCGGTCCAATGAGCAGTTCTTC
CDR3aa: CASSLDRSNEQFF

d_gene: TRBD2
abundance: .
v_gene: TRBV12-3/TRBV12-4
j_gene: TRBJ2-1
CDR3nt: TGTGCCAGCACCCCGACTAGCGGGGGCTACAATGAGCAGTTCTTC
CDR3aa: CASTPTSGGYNEQFF

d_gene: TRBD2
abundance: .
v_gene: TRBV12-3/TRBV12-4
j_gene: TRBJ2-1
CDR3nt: TGTGCCAGCAGTCCCCGACTAGCGGGAGTTGATGAGCAGTTCTTC
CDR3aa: CASSPRLAGVDEQFF

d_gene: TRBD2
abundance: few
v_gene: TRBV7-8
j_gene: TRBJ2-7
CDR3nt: TGTGCCAGCAGCTTAGGTACGGGAGGGAACTACGAGCAGTACTTC
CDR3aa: CASSLGTGGNYEQYF

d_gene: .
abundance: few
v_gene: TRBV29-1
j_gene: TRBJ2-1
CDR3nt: TGCAGCGTCCGGGTTACCTACAATGAGCAGTTCTTC
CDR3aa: CSVRVTYNEQFF

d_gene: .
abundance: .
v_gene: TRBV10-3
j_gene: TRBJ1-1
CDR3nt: TGTGCCATCAGTGGTAACAGATTTTCGGAACTTCAGGAAGCTTTCTTT
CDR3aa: CAISGNRFSELQEAFF

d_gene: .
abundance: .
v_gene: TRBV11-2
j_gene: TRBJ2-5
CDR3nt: TGTGCCAGCAGCGGAACTTCCTATCAAGAGACCCAGTACTTC
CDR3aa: CASSGTSYQETQYF

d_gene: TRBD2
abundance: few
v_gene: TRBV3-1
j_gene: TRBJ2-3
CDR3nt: TGTGCCAGCAGCCACTATGCGGGAGGCTCCACAGATACGCAGTATTTT
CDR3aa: CASSHYAGGSTDTQYF

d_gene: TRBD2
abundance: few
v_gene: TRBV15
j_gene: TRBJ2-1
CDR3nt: TGTGCCACTAACGGAGCGGGGGGCTTCTACAATGAGCAGTTCTTC
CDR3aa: CATNGAGGFYNEQFF

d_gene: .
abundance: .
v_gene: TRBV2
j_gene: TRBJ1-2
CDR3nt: TGTGCCAGCAGTGAAGTGATTCGGTATGGCTACACCTTC
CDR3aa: CASSEVIRYGYTF